This T cell receptor beta chain was captured by sequencing in a study of Ad26.COV2.S vaccination and SARS-CoV-2 variants. Comments on this clone: Its antigen is undetermined.

The CDR3 sequence is 17 residues long. Germline values: CDR1 KGHDR, CDR2 SFDVKD. J lost 5 bases, V lost 5 bases, and 13 bases had no gene match. Sequencing was performed with immunoSEQ multiplex PCR; in TCRdb, only in-frame clones are kept and a portion is missing. The table includes under 150,000 clones, more than 80% detected once. Whole-study results and caveats: Responses of T cells in total may have been underestimated by the TCR breadth and depth analyses. The placebo group had lower spike-specific TCR breadth than the vaccine recipients did.

The chain couples TRBV24-1 to TRBJ2-1; 8 bases align to TRBD2. The source material was peripheral blood, sampled after recovery from COVID-19. The receptor was derived from a human donor who had recovered from COVID-19. Here the CDR3 reads CATSGRGGRGPDNEQFF. DNA of the CDR3: TGTGCCACCAGTGGACGGGGGGGGCGGGGGCCTGACAATGAGCAGTTCTTC.